The 28 T cell receptor beta chains presented below share a single source sample, sequenced in a study of CD8+ T cells in alopecia areata. cDNA reverse transcribed from extracted RNA served as the sequencing template. Using immunoSEQ multiplex PCR, the repertoire was profiled, and TCRdb retains in-frame clones only, with some absent. The sample consists of a few hundred thousand clones, around 65% of them appearing once. Regarding treatment: oral pan-JAK inhibitor, 5-10 mg twice daily. Sequencing was performed on CD4+ T cells sorted from blood, taken at approximately week 45, from a patient treated with tofacitinib. These receptors were obtained from a human donor with alopecia areata.

The CDR3 coding sequence is TGTGCCAGCAGCTTCATGGCAGACAGGGTCCAGCCCCAGCATTTT. This encodes CASSFMADRVQPQHF. The rearrangement joins TRBV7-2 to TRBJ1-5; 7 bases align to TRBD1. Trimming removed 3 bases from V and 7 bases from J; junction bases left unmatched: 9. CDR3 length equals 15 residues. Germline V gene lookup returns CDR1 SGHTA and CDR2 FQGNSA.

This chain links TRBV19 with TRBJ2-4; D possibly corresponds to TRBD2 (6 bases). Trimming took 5 bases from V and 6 from J, leaving 14 bases between them. The germline gives CDR1 LNHDA, CDR2 SQIVND (reference sequence). The CDR3 spans 14 residues. Here the CDR3 DNA reads TGTGCCAGTAGTCTCGCTGCCGGGGGAAACATTCAGTACTTC. Translating gives CASSLAAGGNIQYF.

In DNA, the CDR3 is TGTGCCTGGAGCCCCTTGGGGGTCTGGGATACGCAGTATTTT. This codes for CAWSPLGVWDTQYF. J is TRBJ2-3 and V is TRBV30, with D perhaps matching TRBD1 or TRBD2 (5 bases each). The CDR3 extends over 14 amino acids. The V gene lost 3 bases and the J gene lost 6 bases, with 16 bases spanning the gap. Germline V gene lookup returns CDR1 GTSNPN and CDR2 SVGIG (reference sequence).

V gene TRBV5-1 combines with J gene TRBJ2-3; 7 bases are a match to TRBD1. The J segment lost 4 bases and the V segment lost 1 base, leaving 9 bases of the junction unmatched. CDR3 size: 16 residues. From germline, CDR1 is SGHRS and CDR2 YFSETQ. The CDR3 DNA is TGCGCCAGCAGCTTGCAAGGGGGCGCCTCTCCAGATACGCAGTATTTT. It translates to CASSLQGGASPDTQYF.

The chain has TRBV30 and TRBJ1-5; D unresolved. The V gene's germline CDR1 is GTSNPN and CDR2 SVGIG (reference sequence). The CDR3 extends over 13 amino acids. Trimming stripped 4 bases from V and 3 bases from J, with 10 bases between. The CDR3 spells CAWKAGDNQPQHF. CDR3 nucleotides: TGTGCCTGGAAGGCAGGCGACAATCAGCCCCAGCATTTT.

CDR3 loop: CASSPTSGGMADTQYF. CDR3 bases: TGTGCCAGCAGCCCGACTAGCGGGGGGATGGCAGATACGCAGTATTTT. The V gene is TRBV5-4, the J gene TRBJ2-3; 13 bases match TRBD2. Trimming at V came to 4 bases and at J to 4 bases, leaving 6 bases not matched to a gene. Germline assignment: CDR1 SGHNT and CDR2 YYREEE (reference sequence). This CDR3 comprises 16 residues. The entire variable domain, with the rest obtained from reference TRBV5-4 and TRBJ2-3, is as follows: ETGVTQSPTHLIKTRGQQVTLRCSSQSGHNTVSWYQQALGQGPQFIFQYYREEENGRGNFPPRFSGLQFPNYSSELNVNALELDDSALYLCASSPTSGGMADTQYFGPGTRLTVL.

The V call is TRBV29-1, the J call TRBJ1-1; a weak D match, TRBD1 (5 bases). Germline CDR1 reads SQVTM; CDR2 reads ANQGSEA. V was pared by 4 bases and J by 6 bases, with 12 bases between. This CDR3 is 12 amino acids long. The CDR3: CSVGGVSPEAFF. As DNA, the CDR3 is TGCAGCGTTGGGGGGGTTTCCCCTGAAGCTTTCTTT.

This rearrangement joins TRBV4-3 to TRBJ1-6; unclear D gene. V was cut by 0 bases and J by 2 bases, with 17 bases left in between. Germline CDR1 is LGHNA and CDR2 is YSLEER. The CDR3 length is 19 residues. This CDR3 reads CASSQESIKGRTYNSPLHF. The CDR3 DNA reads TGCGCCAGCAGCCAAGAGTCAATAAAAGGACGTACCTATAATTCACCCCTCCACTTT.

This chain links TRBV30 with TRBJ1-1; 8 nucleotides agree with TRBD1. The CDR3 runs 12 residues. J was trimmed by 4 bases and V by 7 bases; bases with no gene match: 5. Per germline, CDR1 GTSNPN and CDR2 SVGIG (reference sequence). Here the CDR3 reads CASSGGGTEAFF. In DNA form, the CDR3 reads TGTGCCTCTTCAGGGGGCGGCACTGAAGCTTTCTTT.

The chain couples TRBV7-6 to TRBJ2-6; tentative D call: TRBD2 (6 bases). Germline CDR1 and CDR2: SGHVS and FNYEAQ. Trimming left V 0 bases short and J 4 bases short, with 16 bases between. The CDR3 extends over 18 amino acids. The CDR3 protein is CASSLAEGAPRGANVLTF. The CDR3 bases are TGTGCCAGCAGCTTAGCGGAGGGAGCTCCACGAGGGGCCAACGTCCTGACTTTC.

This clone has just a few counts. The rearrangement links TRBV5-1 to TRBJ1-2; 10 bases line up with TRBD1. The CDR3 contains 14 residues. The V gene end was trimmed by 2 bases and the J gene end by 6 bases; junction bases not matched to a gene: 4. CDR1 and CDR2 from the germline V gene are SGHRS and YFSETQ. CDR3 sequence reads: CASSLWGQGNGYTF. CDR3 nucleotides: TGCGCCAGCAGCTTATGGGGACAGGGGAATGGCTACACCTTC.

V usage is TRBV29-1 and J usage is TRBJ1-1; 8 bases agree with TRBD1. The CDR3 loop spans 13 amino acids. The trim removed 7 bases at V and 1 base at J, leaving 5 bases unmatched. The germline gives CDR1 SQVTM, CDR2 ANQGSEA. The CDR3 region has the DNA TGCAGCGGTCAGACAGGGGCGAACACTGAAGCTTTCTTT. Translation gives CSGQTGANTEAFF.

The chain carries TRBV9 and TRBJ2-3; D is perhaps TRBD2 (6 bases). CDR3 length: 17 residues. Trimming removed 3 bases from V and 1 base from J, with 18 bases in between. Germline CDR1 is SGDLS and CDR2 is YYNGEE. The CDR3 loop is CASSEGKTSSGTDTQYF. As DNA, the CDR3 is TGTGCCAGCAGCGAGGGAAAGACTAGTTCTGGCACAGATACGCAGTATTTT.

The V and J genes are TRBV7-2 and TRBJ1-6; a weak D match, TRBD1 (6 bases). Germline CDR1 SGHTA, CDR2 FQGNSA. The CDR3 totals 15 residues. Trimming removed 5 bases from V and 5 bases from J, with 13 bases in between. The CDR3 here is CASSVDRLHNSPLHF. The CDR3, as DNA: TGTGCCAGCAGCGTAGACAGGCTCCATAATTCACCCCTCCACTTT.

The sample holds a few counts of this clone. The chain joins TRBV29-1 to TRBJ2-3; D is unresolved. The CDR3 covers 16 residues. V shed 7 bases and J shed 0 bases, with 20 bases lying between them. Per germline, CDR1 SQVTM and CDR2 ANQGSEA. CDR3 amino acids: CSAPGGIGSSTDTQYF. The CDR3 DNA reads as TGCAGCGCCCCGGGTGGTATTGGTAGTAGCACAGATACGCAGTATTTT.

The chain links TRBV30 to TRBJ2-2; no definite D call. Germline V lookup: CDR1 GTSNPN, CDR2 SVGIG (reference sequence). This CDR3 contains 15 residues. Trimming took off 2 bases at V and 6 bases at J, with 16 bases between the two ends. The CDR3 DNA sequence: TGTGCCTGGAGTAGCGAGCTAGTTACTCCCGGGGAGCTGTTTTTT. Protein sequence: CAWSSELVTPGELFF.

This clone has only a few counts. CDR3 in amino acids: CASSPGLAATDTQYF. The CDR3 DNA is TGTGCCAGCAGCCCGGGGCTAGCGGCTACAGATACGCAGTATTTT. The chain is built from TRBV9 and TRBJ2-3; 7 bases are a match to TRBD2. CDR1 is SGDLS and CDR2 is YYNGEE in the germline V gene. This CDR3 is 15 amino acids long. J gave up 3 bases and V 4 bases, and 8 bases lay outside the gene matches.

This sequence joins TRBV9 and TRBJ2-3; TRBD1 or TRBD2 may be the D gene (5 bases each). The CDR3 runs to 14 residues. Germline V lookup: CDR1 SGDLS, CDR2 YYNGEE. V lost 2 bases and J 2 bases, leaving 9 bases between the germline ends. CDR3 loop: CASSVVGTTDTQYF. The CDR3 DNA is TGTGCCAGCAGCGTCGTGGGGACCACAGATACGCAGTATTTT. The complete variable domain, with remaining parts taken from reference TRBV9 and TRBJ2-3, reads DSGVTQTPKHLITATGQRVTLRCSPRSGDLSVYWYQQSLDQGLQFLIQYYNGEERAKGNILERFSAQQFPDLHSELNLSSLELGDSALYFCASSVVGTTDTQYFGPGTRLTVL.

The genes are TRBV2 and TRBJ1-5, with no clear D. The V gene lost 6 bases and the J gene lost 2 bases, with 29 bases spanning the gap. This CDR3 region has 20 residues. CDR1 and CDR2 from the germline V gene are SNHLY and FYNNEI. The CDR3 coding sequence is TGTGCCAGCAGGACTAAACACCTACGTCTGCGAAGTAGTGGCAATCAGCCCCAGCATTTT. It is translated as CASRTKHLRLRSSGNQPQHF. Filled out from reference TRBV2 and TRBJ1-5, the complete variable domain reads EPEVTQTPSHQVTQMGQEVILRCVPISNHLYFYWYRQILGQKVEFLVSFYNNEISEKSEIFDDQFSVERPDGSNFTLKIRSTKLEDSAMYFCASRTKHLRLRSSGNQPQHFGDGTRLSIL.

This clone has a handful of counts. V usage is TRBV10-3 and J usage is TRBJ1-1; D remains ambiguous. The V gene's germline CDR1 is ENHRY and CDR2 SYGVKD. V was cut by 7 bases and J by 1 base, with 13 bases left in between. The CDR3 is 14 residues long. The CDR3 nucleotides read TGTGCCATCACCTCCGGCGCACCGAACACTGAAGCTTTCTTT. This sequence encodes CAITSGAPNTEAFF.

The chain recombines TRBV6-5 with TRBJ1-2; D is perhaps TRBD1 (5 bases). The CDR3 runs to 13 residues. Germline V gene lookup returns CDR1 MNHEY and CDR2 SVGAGI. The V end was cut by 2 bases, the J end by 4 bases, with 8 bases between. CDR3 residues: CASSYTGFYGYTF. The CDR3 bases are TGTGCCAGCAGTTACACAGGATTCTATGGCTACACCTTC.

V usage is TRBV11-2 and J usage is TRBJ1-1; no clear D gene. Germline V lookup: CDR1 SGHAT, CDR2 FQNNGV. This CDR3 has 13 amino acids. Trimming shortened V by 4 bases and J by 4 bases, and 10 bases separated the two germline ends. For the CDR3, the DNA is TGTGCCAGCAGCTCCCCCCTTGGCACTGAAGCTTTCTTT. Residues: CASSSPLGTEAFF.

The rearrangement joins TRBV19 to TRBJ1-2; 7 bases align to TRBD1. Trimming took 5 bases from V and 4 from J; bases not matched to a gene: 4. Germline values: CDR1 LNHDA, CDR2 SQIVND (reference sequence). This CDR3 has 13 residues. CDR3 in amino acids: CASSWGQTYGYTF. The DNA for the CDR3 is TGTGCCAGTAGTTGGGGACAGACCTATGGCTACACCTTC. Full variable domain (remainder filled in from reference TRBV19 and TRBJ1-2): DGGITQSPKYLFRKEGQNVTLSCEQNLNHDAMYWYRQDPGQGLRLIYYSQIVNDFQKGDIAEGYSVSREKKESFPLTVTSAQKNPTAFYLCASSWGQTYGYTFGSGTRLTVV.

This chain connects TRBV4-1 to TRBJ1-1, with D uncertain. Germline values: CDR1 MGHRA, CDR2 YSYEKL. CDR3 length: 16 residues. V shed 4 bases and J shed 1 base, with 16 bases lying between them. CDR3 DNA: TGCGCCAGCAGCCGATCCCTGAGGAACAGGAACACTGAAGCTTTCTTT. Translation: CASSRSLRNRNTEAFF.

The chain joins TRBV6-1 to TRBJ2-5, with 10 nucleotides matching TRBD1. The CDR3 has 16 amino acids. The V segment lost 4 bases and the J segment 5 bases; nucleotides outside the gene matches: 10. Germline CDR1 reads MNHNS; CDR2 reads SASEGT. The CDR3 protein is CASSGDRGVRGETQYF. The CDR3 nucleotides read TGTGCCAGCAGTGGGGACAGGGGAGTTCGGGGTGAGACCCAGTACTTC.

The chain combines TRBV5-1 with TRBJ2-2, with unresolved D. V lost 4 bases and J 4 bases, leaving 8 bases between the germline ends. Germline V CDR1 and CDR2: SGHRS, YFSETQ. This CDR3 contains 13 residues. DNA for the CDR3: TGCGCCAGCAGCGTATACCTCACCGGGGAGCTGTTTTTT. Translated, it gives CASSVYLTGELFF.

This clone was counted only a few times. The rearrangement joins TRBV29-1 to TRBJ1-5; 7 bases are a match to TRBD1. The V gene end was trimmed by 4 bases and the J gene end by 0 bases; junction bases not matched to a gene: 6. This CDR3 comprises 15 residues. Germline V gives CDR1 SQVTM, CDR2 ANQGSEA. The CDR3 nucleotides are TGCAGCGTTGGGGCAGGGGGAAATAGCAATCAGCCCCAGCATTTT. Protein product: CSVGAGGNSNQPQHF.

This chain uses TRBV29-1 with TRBJ1-2; D is uncertain. The V end lost 1 base, the J end lost 8 bases, and 17 bases lay between the germline ends. Germline CDR1 and CDR2: SQVTM and ANQGSEA. This CDR3 region has 14 residues. The CDR3 region has the DNA TGCAGCGTTGAAGGAGGAATGAGGGTGCGAGGCTACACCTTC. Encoded protein: CSVEGGMRVRGYTF.